A selection of T cell receptor beta chains follows, all from one sample in a study of CD8+CD57+ T cells in acquired aplastic anemia. In TCRdb, the reads were re-called with MiXCR into one record per CDR3 protein. This sample has a few hundred thousand distinct CDR3 sequences, with 82% found just once. Sequenced: sorted CD4+, CD8+, or CD8+CD57+ T cells (not recorded which) from PBMCs. These receptors were obtained from a human donor with aplastic anemia. Each CDR3 is given with its conserved first and last residue. Each record gives: D gene, clone size, V gene, J gene, CDR3 DNA, CDR3 protein. The D gene is left open where the match is weak. Part of the rows lack a size; the others show once, few, many or a class for expanded clones.

D gene: TRBD2; clone size: once; V gene: TRBV7-2; J gene: TRBJ2-1; CDR3 DNA: TGTGCCAGCAGCTTTCCGGGAGGCGGGGGGACCGATGAGCAGTTCTTC; CDR3 protein: CASSFPGGGGTDEQFF
D gene: TRBD2; clone size: .; V gene: TRBV5-5; J gene: TRBJ2-5; CDR3 DNA: TGTGCCAGCAGCGGGGACGGGGGGGGTATTGGAGAGACCCAGTACTTC; CDR3 protein: CASSGDGGGIGETQYF
D gene: .; clone size: .; V gene: TRBV20-1; J gene: TRBJ1-1; CDR3 DNA: TGCAGTGCTCACAAGGAGGTTAACACTGAAGCTTTCTTT; CDR3 protein: CSAHKEVNTEAFF
D gene: TRBD2; clone size: .; V gene: TRBV7-4; J gene: TRBJ2-1; CDR3 DNA: TGTGCCAGCAGTATAGCTAGCGGAGCCTACAATGAGTACATCTTC; CDR3 protein: CASSIASGAYNEYIF
D gene: .; clone size: .; V gene: TRBV11-3; J gene: TRBJ2-4; CDR3 DNA: TGTGCCAGCAGCTTAGATGCGAAGGGTCAGTACTTC; CDR3 protein: CASSLDAKGQYF
D gene: .; clone size: .; V gene: TRBV2; J gene: TRBJ1-1; CDR3 DNA: TGTGCCAGCAGTAGAGGGTGGGTGAACAAGCAGGCTTTCTTT; CDR3 protein: CASSRGWVNKQAFF
D gene: .; clone size: .; V gene: TRBV12-3/TRBV12-4; J gene: TRBJ2-2; CDR3 DNA: TGTGCCATCAGCGCGGGGAAATCAGTCACCGGGGAGCTGTTTTTT; CDR3 protein: CAISAGKSVTGELFF
D gene: TRBD2; clone size: .; V gene: TRBV7-8; J gene: TRBJ2-6; CDR3 DNA: TGTGCCAGCAGCCTAACGGGAGGTCCCGAGCCTCAGTATAACGTCCTGACTTTC; CDR3 protein: CASSLTGGPEPQYNVLTF
D gene: .; clone size: few; V gene: TRBV20-1; J gene: TRBJ2-5; CDR3 DNA: TGCAGTGCTAGACTAGGGCCAAGGGACGATCAGCCCCAGTACTTC; CDR3 protein: CSARLGPRDDQPQYF
D gene: .; clone size: .; V gene: TRBV6-2/TRBV6-3; J gene: TRBJ1-1; CDR3 DNA: TGTGCCAGCACCGGGACTCCCGTCGTCTTGAACACTGAAGCTTTCTTT; CDR3 protein: CASTGTPVVLNTEAFF
D gene: .; clone size: once; V gene: TRBV9; J gene: TRBJ1-6; CDR3 DNA: TGTGCCAGCAGCCTTGGAGGTACTTCCTACAATGAGCTCCACTTT; CDR3 protein: CASSLGGTSYNELHF
D gene: .; clone size: .; V gene: TRBV15; J gene: TRBJ2-7; CDR3 DNA: TGTGCCACCAGCAGAGGGAGGGAGATAAAGGAGCAGTACTTC; CDR3 protein: CATSRGREIKEQYF
D gene: .; clone size: .; V gene: TRBV12-3/TRBV12-4; J gene: TRBJ2-4; CDR3 DNA: TGTGCCAGCAGAACAGCTGGGAACATTCAGTACTTC; CDR3 protein: CASRTAGNIQYF
D gene: .; clone size: .; V gene: TRBV7-2; J gene: TRBJ1-1; CDR3 DNA: TGTGCCAGCAGCTCCCCCTTCGCCGAAGCTTTCTTT; CDR3 protein: CASSSPFAEAFF
D gene: .; clone size: .; V gene: TRBV5-1; J gene: TRBJ2-3; CDR3 DNA: TGTGCCAGCGGAGACGGGGGCTCAGAAACGCAGTATTTT; CDR3 protein: CASGDGGSETQYF
D gene: .; clone size: .; V gene: TRBV5-4; J gene: TRBJ2-5; CDR3 DNA: TGTGCCAGCAGCTATAGAGGAAACCAAGAGACCCAGTACTTC; CDR3 protein: CASSYRGNQETQYF